These 27 T cell receptor beta chains originate from one sample sequenced in a study of blood T cells in healthy people across ages. It was with a sample-barcoded 5' primer and a J-beta primer mix that a second PCR of about 6 to 12 cycles was run. MiXCR, applied by TCRdb to the 5' RACE reads, yields one record per CDR3 protein. The sample lists roughly 800,000 distinct CDR3 sequences, 55% to 70% seen once, with roughly 20% in the top ten. Material for sequencing was blood. These receptors all stem from a young man in good health.

The CDR3 is CASSLRGVGDTQYF. In nucleotides, the CDR3 is TGTGCCAGCAGTCTGAGGGGGGTTGGAGATACGCAGTATTTT. The chain links TRBV12-3 or TRBV12-4 to TRBJ2-3, with D possibly being TRBD1 or TRBD2 (6 bases each). The CDR3 is made up of 14 amino acids. V shed 5 bases and J shed 5 bases, with 14 bases lying between them.

The genes are TRBV6-1 and TRBJ2-1; the D call may be TRBD1 or TRBD2 (5 bases each). This CDR3 has 15 amino acids. V was clipped by 6 bases and J by 13 bases, with 25 bases between them. Germline values: CDR1 MNHNS, CDR2 SASEGT. CDR3 amino acids: CASSQGSLFEGTQFF. CDR3 bases: TGTGCCAGCAGCCAAGGGTCTCTATTTGAAGGGACCCAGTTCTTC.

The chain uses TRBV6-2 or TRBV6-3 and TRBJ2-4; possibly TRBD2 for D (6 bases). Trimming removed 2 bases from V and 9 bases from J, with 17 bases in between. CDR1 and CDR2 from the germline V gene are MNHEY and SVGEGT. The CDR3 loop spans 15 amino acids. Here the CDR3 reads CASSYSWGVKGIQYF. In nucleotides, the CDR3 is TGTGCCAGCAGTTACAGTTGGGGGGTGAAGGGCATTCAGTACTTC.

Regarding this clonotype: Being one base from a much bigger clone, this may be a read error. V usage is TRBV20-1 and J usage is TRBJ2-4, with D possibly TRBD1 on 5 matching bases. The CDR3 sequence is 20 residues long. The V and J ends lost 1 base and 0 bases respectively, with 25 bases between them. CDR1 and CDR2 (germline): DFQATT, SNEGSKA (reference sequence). The CDR3 spells CSARGLVRSDSLLAKNIQYF. The CDR3 DNA sequence: TGCAGTGCTAGAGGTCTAGTTAGGTCCGACAGCCTACTAGCCAAAAACATTCAGTACTTC.

The chain couples TRBV28 to TRBJ2-7, with a possible D match to TRBD2 (6 bases). The CDR3 sequence is 18 residues long. CDR1 and CDR2 (germline): MDHEN, SYDVKM. V gave up 4 bases and J gave up 4 bases, with 26 bases separating them. CDR3 coding DNA: TGTGCCAGCAGTTCCCCTCGGGAACTTGTGGAGGGGTATTACGAGCAGTACTTC. The encoded protein is CASSSPRELVEGYYEQYF.

The chain is built from TRBV7-9 and TRBJ2-1; 8 nucleotides agree with TRBD1. The trim removed 5 bases at V and 8 bases at J, leaving 11 bases unmatched. The CDR3 length is 15 residues. Germline values: CDR1 SEHNR, CDR2 FQNEAQ (reference sequence). Here the CDR3 reads CASSMAGTGVYEQFF. The CDR3 DNA reads as TGTGCCAGCAGCATGGCCGGGACAGGAGTATATGAGCAGTTCTTC.

The table lists this clonotype with a few counts. The J gene is TRBJ2-7, the V gene TRBV5-1; D is perhaps TRBD2 (6 bases). The V gene lost 4 bases and the J gene lost 3 bases, with 14 bases spanning the gap. This CDR3 has 14 amino acids. Germline V gives CDR1 SGHRS, CDR2 YFSETQ. CDR3 DNA: TGCGCCAGCAGCGGATGGACGGGAGACTACGAGCAGTACTTC. Translating it yields CASSGWTGDYEQYF.

This clonotype has just a few counts. The chain combines TRBV29-1 with TRBJ2-7; D could derive from TRBD1 or TRBD2 (6 bases each). From germline, CDR1 is SQVTM and CDR2 ANQGSEA. Trimming cost V 4 bases and J 0 bases, with 19 bases left between them. This CDR3 region has 16 residues. This CDR3 is CSVVGGGPRGSYEQYF. The CDR3 bases are TGCAGCGTTGTCGGAGGGGGGCCACGGGGCTCCTACGAGCAGTACTTC.

The chain carries TRBV10-3 and TRBJ2-4; a possible D gene is TRBD2 (6 bases). V was cut by 10 bases and J by 13 bases, with 38 bases left in between. This CDR3 has 18 residues. Looked up from germline, CDR1 is ENHRY and CDR2 is SYGVKD. The CDR3 sequence is CATGGGGELIISYNEQYF. The CDR3 nucleotides are TGTGCCACCGGGGGAGGTGGGGAGTTGATAATATCCTACAATGAGCAGTACTTC.

The chain links TRBV7-2 to TRBJ2-3; tentatively, D is TRBD1 or TRBD2 (5 bases each). Trimming took off 1 base at V and 6 bases at J, with 14 bases between the two ends. The CDR3 is 15 residues long. From germline, CDR1 is SGHTA and CDR2 FQGNSA. The CDR3 bases are TGTGCCAGCAGCTTAGGGATCCGGGGCGGGGATACGCAGTATTTT. It translates to CASSLGIRGGDTQYF. The complete variable domain, with remaining parts taken from reference TRBV7-2 and TRBJ2-3, reads GAGVSQSPSNKVTEKGKDVELRCDPISGHTALYWYRQSLGQGLEFLIYFQGNSAPDKSGLPSDRFSAERTGGSVSTLTIQRTQQEDSAVYLCASSLGIRGGDTQYFGPGTRLTVL.

The chain links TRBV27 to TRBJ1-4, with TRBD1 as a possible D gene (5 bases). V lost 5 bases and J lost 4, with 20 bases in between. This CDR3 has 17 residues. In germline, CDR1 is MNHEY, CDR2 SMNVEV (reference sequence). CDR3 protein: CASSPRTRDGGNEKLFF. The CDR3 nucleotides read TGTGCCAGCAGTCCACGAACCCGGGACGGCGGTAATGAAAAACTGTTTTTT. Supplemented by reference TRBV27 and TRBJ1-4, the full variable domain reads EAQVTQNPRYLITVTGKKLTVTCSQNMNHEYMSWYRQDPGLGLRQIYYSMNVEVTDKGDVPEGYKVSRKEKRNFPLILESPSPNQTSLYFCASSPRTRDGGNEKLFFGSGTQLSVL.

J is TRBJ2-6 and V is TRBV7-2; 9 bases map to TRBD2. J gave up 2 bases and V 6 bases, and 11 bases lay outside the gene matches. The CDR3 has 18 residues. Germline loops: CDR1 SGHTA, CDR2 FQGNSA. Here the CDR3 DNA reads TGTGCCAGCAGACACCGCGGGGGGGTCTCCCCTGGGGCCAACGTCCTGACTTTC. It specifies CASRHRGGVSPGANVLTF. Full variable domain (outside the CDR3, taken from reference TRBV7-2 and TRBJ2-6): GAGVSQSPSNKVTEKGKDVELRCDPISGHTALYWYRQSLGQGLEFLIYFQGNSAPDKSGLPSDRFSAERTGGSVSTLTIQRTQQEDSAVYLCASRHRGGVSPGANVLTFGAGSRLTVL.

The chain links TRBV20-1 to TRBJ2-1; the D is unclear. V lost 3 bases and J lost 10, with 19 bases in between. CDR1 and CDR2 from the germline V gene are DFQATT and SNEGSKA (reference sequence). The CDR3 loop spans 14 amino acids. CDR3 loop: CSASARTLYGEQFF. The CDR3 region has the DNA TGCAGTGCTAGCGCCCGGACCCTATATGGAGAGCAGTTCTTC.

The chain links TRBV15 to TRBJ2-1; D gene ambiguous. This CDR3 has 13 amino acids. Germline-derived CDR1 and CDR2 are LNHNV and YYDKDF (reference sequence). The V end was cut by 3 bases, the J end by 10 bases, with 13 bases between. The CDR3 coding sequence is TGTGCCACCAGCAGGTACAGCGCCGGAGAGCAGTTCTTC. Its protein is CATSRYSAGEQFF.

This clonotype was recorded many times. The rearrangement uses TRBV27 and TRBJ2-3, with no clear D. The germline V and J ends were trimmed by 1 base and 2 bases, with 10 bases remaining between them. The CDR3 consists of 15 residues. Germline V lookup: CDR1 MNHEY, CDR2 SMNVEV (reference sequence). Here the CDR3 reads CASSLFSRYTDTQYF. The CDR3 DNA follows: TGTGCCAGCAGTTTATTCAGTCGCTACACAGATACGCAGTATTTT.

The rearrangement links TRBV2 to TRBJ2-4; 10 nucleotides align to TRBD2. The J call may be in error: the DNA end matches TRBJ2-7 better. The germline V gene has CDR1 SNHLY and CDR2 FYNNEI. The CDR3 sequence is 13 residues long. CDR3 sequence reads: CASSVAGGIEQYF. In DNA form, the CDR3 reads TGTGCCAGCAGTGTAGCGGGGGGTATCGAGCAGTACTTC.

This clonotype was seen more than once but under ten times. The chain uses TRBV7-8 and TRBJ2-7; 10 bases agree with TRBD1. CDR3 size: 18 residues. The germline V gene encodes CDR1 SGHVS and CDR2 FQNEAQ. The J segment lost 4 bases and the V segment lost 0 bases, leaving 12 bases of the junction unmatched. CDR3 region: CASSLAYLPGQGFYEQYF. The CDR3 coding sequence is TGTGCCAGCAGCTTAGCTTACCTACCGGGACAGGGGTTTTACGAGCAGTACTTC.

This clonotype has just a few counts. The chain joins TRBV7-9 to TRBJ2-7; 12 bases line up with TRBD2. The CDR3 totals 14 residues. The germline CDR1 and CDR2 sequences are SEHNR and FQNEAQ (reference sequence). Trimming took 5 bases from V and 2 from J; bases not matched to a gene: 1. In DNA, the CDR3 is TGTGCCAGCAGCCGGACTAGCGGGACCTACGAGCAGTACTTC. It translates to CASSRTSGTYEQYF. Looking up the rest from reference TRBV7-9 and TRBJ2-7 gives the full variable domain: DTGVSQNPRHKITKRGQNVTFRCDPISEHNRLYWYRQTLGQGPEFLTYFQNEAQLEKSRLLSDRFSAERPKGSFSTLEIQRTEQGDSAMYLCASSRTSGTYEQYFGPGTRLTVT.

This chain links TRBV21-1 with TRBJ2-1; the DNA was not compared with TRBD1, the D call given in the table. TRBV21-1 is marked as a pseudogene. The CDR3 is made up of 17 amino acids. This chain's CDR3 is CASLGTGGARRYNEQFF. In nucleotides, the CDR3 is TGTGCCAGCCTTGGGACAGGGGGGGCCCGAAGGTACAATGAGCAGTTCTTC.

The table lists this clonotype with a few counts. This chain links TRBV9 with TRBJ1-1; D possibly corresponds to TRBD1 (6 bases). The CDR3 covers 13 residues. The V end lost 3 bases, the J end lost 1 base, and 7 bases lay between the germline ends. CDR1 is SGDLS and CDR2 is YYNGEE in the germline V gene. CDR3 amino acids: CASSARGNTEAFF. As DNA, the CDR3 is TGTGCCAGCAGCGCCAGGGGGAACACTGAAGCTTTCTTT.

The rearrangement uses TRBV6-5 and TRBJ2-3, with TRBD2 matching 15 bases. V was clipped by 4 bases and J by 0 bases; unmatched bases: 17. The CDR3 contains 22 residues. Germline loops: CDR1 MNHEY, CDR2 SVGAGI. The CDR3 protein is CASSSTFWTSGGARMSTDTQYF. CDR3 bases: TGTGCCAGCAGTTCCACCTTCTGGACTAGCGGGGGGGCACGTATGAGCACAGATACGCAGTATTTT.

CDR3 nucleotides: TGCGCCAGCAGCCAAGTCGCGGACACGTACTACGAGCAGTTCTTC. Translation gives CASSQVADTYYEQFF. The chain links TRBV4-3 to TRBJ2-1; weak D call: TRBD1 (5 bases). V gave up 1 base and J gave up 10 bases, with 17 bases separating them. The CDR3 consists of 15 residues. Germline V lookup: CDR1 LGHNA, CDR2 YSLEER.

The chain employs TRBV5-1 and TRBJ2-3; TRBD2 is a possible D gene (6 bases). Trimming stripped 4 bases from V and 7 bases from J, with 16 bases between. This CDR3 contains 14 residues. Germline V lookup: CDR1 SGHRS, CDR2 YFSETQ. CDR3 sequence: CASSAGYQGNTQYF. The CDR3 DNA sequence: TGCGCCAGCAGCGCGGGATACCAGGGAAATACGCAGTATTTT.

This clonotype has a handful of counts. This chain connects TRBV5-1 to TRBJ2-1, with TRBD2 as a possible D gene (5 bases). Germline CDR1 is SGHRS and CDR2 is YFSETQ. The CDR3 runs to 14 residues. The ends were cut back, 4 bases at V and 6 bases at J, with 14 bases in the middle. CDR3 in DNA: TGCGCCAGCAGCCCCTCCGTCGGGGTCAATGAGCAGTTCTTC. Translation gives CASSPSVGVNEQFF.

The chain recombines TRBV6-5 with TRBJ1-6; D is uncertain. The germline CDR1 and CDR2 sequences are MNHEY and SVGAGI. Deletions cut 2 bases from V and 7 bases from J, with 9 bases between. This CDR3 is 14 amino acids long. The CDR3 nucleotides read TGTGCCAGCAGTTACACGGGGTGGAATTCACCCCTCCACTTT. This translates into CASSYTGWNSPLHF.

The gene calls are TRBV6-5 and TRBJ2-6; TRBD1 might be the D (6 bases). The CDR3 runs 15 residues. The V gene's germline CDR1 is MNHEY and CDR2 SVGAGI. The V end lost 5 bases, the J end lost 4 bases, and 12 bases lay between the germline ends. CDR3 DNA sequence: TGTGCCAGCAGTCCGGACAGAGGCGGGGCCAACGTCCTGACTTTC. This encodes CASSPDRGGANVLTF.

The chain employs TRBV6-1 and TRBJ2-7, with 7 nucleotides matching TRBD1. After removal of 3 bases from V and 8 bases from J, the junction contained 7 bases not matched to a gene. Germline CDR1 is MNHNS and CDR2 is SASEGT. The CDR3 covers 13 residues. The CDR3 sequence is CASSDRTGLKQYF. The CDR3 DNA sequence: TGTGCCAGCAGTGACCGGACAGGCCTCAAGCAGTACTTC.